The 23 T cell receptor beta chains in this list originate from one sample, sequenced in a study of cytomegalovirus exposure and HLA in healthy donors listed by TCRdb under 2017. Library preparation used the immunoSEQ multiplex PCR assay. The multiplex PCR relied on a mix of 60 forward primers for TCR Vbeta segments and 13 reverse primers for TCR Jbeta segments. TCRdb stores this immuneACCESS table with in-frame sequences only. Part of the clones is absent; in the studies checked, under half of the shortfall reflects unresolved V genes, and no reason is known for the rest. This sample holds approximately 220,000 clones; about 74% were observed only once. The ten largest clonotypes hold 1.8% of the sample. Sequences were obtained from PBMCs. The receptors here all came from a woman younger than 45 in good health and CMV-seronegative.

The CDR3 reads CASSSTGGEQPQHF. DNA of the CDR3: TGTGCCAGCAGTTCGACAGGGGGGGAGCAGCCCCAGCATTTT. This chain links TRBV6-5 with TRBJ1-5; 9 nucleotides agree with TRBD1. V trimming: 4 bases; J trimming: 7 bases; junction bases outside the gene matches: 5. This CDR3 has 14 amino acids. Germline V gives CDR1 MNHEY, CDR2 SVGAGI.

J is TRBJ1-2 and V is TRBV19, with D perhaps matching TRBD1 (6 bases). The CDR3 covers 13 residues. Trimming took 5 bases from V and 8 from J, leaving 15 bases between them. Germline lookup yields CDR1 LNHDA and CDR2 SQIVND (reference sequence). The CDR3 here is CASSQTGYQGYTF. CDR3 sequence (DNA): TGTGCCAGTAGTCAAACAGGGTATCAAGGCTACACCTTC.

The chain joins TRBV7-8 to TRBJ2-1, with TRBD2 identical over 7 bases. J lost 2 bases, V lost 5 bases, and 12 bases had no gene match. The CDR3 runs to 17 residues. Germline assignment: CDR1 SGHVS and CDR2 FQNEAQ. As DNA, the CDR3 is TGTGCCAGCAGCCTAGTTCTAGCGGATTTGGCCTACAATGAGCAGTTCTTC. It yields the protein CASSLVLADLAYNEQFF.

The CDR3 DNA reads TGTGCCAGCAGCTCCTATCAGGGGGCGAACACTGAAGCTTTCTTT. Translating gives CASSSYQGANTEAFF. V usage is TRBV11-3 and J usage is TRBJ1-1, with TRBD1 identical over 8 bases. V shed 4 bases and J 1 base; nucleotides not matched to a gene: 5. Germline lookup yields CDR1 SGHNT and CDR2 YENEEA. The CDR3 consists of 15 residues.

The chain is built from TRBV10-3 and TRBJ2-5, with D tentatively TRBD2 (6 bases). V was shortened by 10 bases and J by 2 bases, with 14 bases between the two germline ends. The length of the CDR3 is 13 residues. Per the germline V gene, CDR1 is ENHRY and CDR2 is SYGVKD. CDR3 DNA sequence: TGTGCCACCGGGGAGGAGAGGCAAGAGACCCAGTACTTC. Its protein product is CATGEERQETQYF.

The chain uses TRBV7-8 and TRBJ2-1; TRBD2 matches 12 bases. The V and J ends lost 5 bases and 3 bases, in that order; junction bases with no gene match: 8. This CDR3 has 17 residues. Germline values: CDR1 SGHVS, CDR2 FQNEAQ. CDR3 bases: TGTGCCAGCAGCCAAACTAGCGGGGGGCGTTACTACAATGAGCAGTTCTTC. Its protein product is CASSQTSGGRYYNEQFF.

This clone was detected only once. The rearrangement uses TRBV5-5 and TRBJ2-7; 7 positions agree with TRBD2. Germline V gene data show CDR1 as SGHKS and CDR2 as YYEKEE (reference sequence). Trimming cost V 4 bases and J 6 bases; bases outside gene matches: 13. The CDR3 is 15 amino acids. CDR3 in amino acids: CASSAADRGVPEQYF. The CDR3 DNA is TGTGCCAGCAGCGCTGCGGACCGGGGGGTGCCCGAGCAGTACTTC.

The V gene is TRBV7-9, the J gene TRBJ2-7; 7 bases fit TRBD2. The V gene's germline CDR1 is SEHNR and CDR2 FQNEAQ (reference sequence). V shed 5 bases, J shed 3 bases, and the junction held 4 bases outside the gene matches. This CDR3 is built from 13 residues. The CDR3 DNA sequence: TGTGCCAGCAGCAAACGGGGGGACTACGAGCAGTACTTC. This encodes CASSKRGDYEQYF.

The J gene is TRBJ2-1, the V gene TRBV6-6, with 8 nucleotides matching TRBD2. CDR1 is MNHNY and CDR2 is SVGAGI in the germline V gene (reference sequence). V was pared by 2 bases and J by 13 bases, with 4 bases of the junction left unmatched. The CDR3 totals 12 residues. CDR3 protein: CASSYPGGRQFF. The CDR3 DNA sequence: TGTGCCAGCAGTTACCCGGGGGGGCGCCAGTTCTTC.

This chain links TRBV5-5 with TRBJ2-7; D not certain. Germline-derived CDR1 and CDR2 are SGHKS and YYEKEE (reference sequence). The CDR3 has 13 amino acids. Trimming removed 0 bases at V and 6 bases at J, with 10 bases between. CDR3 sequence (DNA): TGTGCCAGCAGCTTGGGAGGCATTCCCGAGCAGTACTTC. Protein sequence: CASSLGGIPEQYF.

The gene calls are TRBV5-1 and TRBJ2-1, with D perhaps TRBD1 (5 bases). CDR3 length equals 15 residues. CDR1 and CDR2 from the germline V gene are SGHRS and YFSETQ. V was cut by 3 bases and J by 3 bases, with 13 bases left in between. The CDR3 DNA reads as TGCGCCAGCAGCTGGGGCGGACGGAACTACAATGAGCAGTTCTTC. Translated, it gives CASSWGGRNYNEQFF. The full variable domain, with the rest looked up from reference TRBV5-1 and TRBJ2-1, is KAGVTQTPRYLIKTRGQQVTLSCSPISGHRSVSWYQQTPGQGLQFLFEYFSETQRNKGNFPGRFSGRQFSNSRSEMNVSTLELGDSALYLCASSWGGRNYNEQFFGPGTRLTVL.

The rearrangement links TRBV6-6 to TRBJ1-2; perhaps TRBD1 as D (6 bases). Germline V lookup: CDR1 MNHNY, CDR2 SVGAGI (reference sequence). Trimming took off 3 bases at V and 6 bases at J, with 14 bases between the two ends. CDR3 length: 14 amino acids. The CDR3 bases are TGTGCCAGCAGTTATACCCGGACAGAAGATGGCTACACCTTC. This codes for CASSYTRTEDGYTF.

CDR3 bases: TGCGCCAGCAGCTTAAATCTAGCGGGCGTTCAAGAGACCCAGTACTTC. Residues: CASSLNLAGVQETQYF. V and J are TRBV5-1 and TRBJ2-5; the match to TRBD2 covers 8 bases. Germline lookup yields CDR1 SGHRS and CDR2 YFSETQ. The V segment lost 2 bases and the J segment 2 bases; nucleotides outside the gene matches: 8. The CDR3 loop spans 16 amino acids.

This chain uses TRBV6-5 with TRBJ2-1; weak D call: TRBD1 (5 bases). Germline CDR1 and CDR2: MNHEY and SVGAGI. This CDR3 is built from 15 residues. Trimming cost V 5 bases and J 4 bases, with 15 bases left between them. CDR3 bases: TGTGCCAGCAGTCCCGCCCTAGGGGCGTACAATGAGCAGTTCTTC. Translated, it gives CASSPALGAYNEQFF.

This CDR3 is CASSTRGGQGGYTF. The DNA for the CDR3 is TGTGCCAGCAGTACCCGGGGGGGGCAAGGTGGCTACACCTTC. The J gene is TRBJ1-2, the V gene TRBV2, with D perhaps TRBD1 (6 bases). CDR3 length equals 14 residues. Per germline, CDR1 SNHLY and CDR2 FYNNEI. The V and J ends lost 5 bases and 7 bases respectively, with 17 bases between them. The variable domain in full, with the rest retrieved from reference TRBV2 and TRBJ1-2, is EPEVTQTPSHQVTQMGQEVILRCVPISNHLYFYWYRQILGQKVEFLVSFYNNEISEKSEIFDDQFSVERPDGSNFTLKIRSTKLEDSAMYFCASSTRGGQGGYTFGSGTRLTVV.

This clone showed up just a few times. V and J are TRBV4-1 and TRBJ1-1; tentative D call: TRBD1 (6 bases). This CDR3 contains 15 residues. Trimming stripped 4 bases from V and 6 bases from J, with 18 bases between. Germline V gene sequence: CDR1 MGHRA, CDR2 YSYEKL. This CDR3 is CASSPPGVRGSEAFF. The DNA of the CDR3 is TGCGCCAGCAGCCCCCCAGGGGTAAGGGGCTCTGAAGCTTTCTTT.

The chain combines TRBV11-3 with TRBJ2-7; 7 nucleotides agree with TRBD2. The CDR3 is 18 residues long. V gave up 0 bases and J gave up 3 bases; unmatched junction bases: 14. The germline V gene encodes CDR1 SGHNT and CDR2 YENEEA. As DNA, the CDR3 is TGTGCCAGCAGCTTAGATCAGCTCGGGCTAGCGGAGGACTACGAGCAGTACTTC. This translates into CASSLDQLGLAEDYEQYF. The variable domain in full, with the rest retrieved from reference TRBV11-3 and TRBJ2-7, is EAGVVQSPRYKIIEKKQPVAFWCNPISGHNTLYWYLQNLGQGPELLIRYENEEAVDDSQLPKDRFSAERLKGVDSTLKIQPAELGDSAVYLCASSLDQLGLAEDYEQYFGPGTRLTVT.

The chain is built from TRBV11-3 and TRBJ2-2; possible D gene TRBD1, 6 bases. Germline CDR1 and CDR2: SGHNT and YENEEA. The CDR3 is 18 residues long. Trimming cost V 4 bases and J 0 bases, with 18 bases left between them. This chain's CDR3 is CASSSGDRKDANTGELFF. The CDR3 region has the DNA TGTGCCAGCAGCTCAGGTGACAGGAAAGATGCGAACACCGGGGAGCTGTTTTTT.

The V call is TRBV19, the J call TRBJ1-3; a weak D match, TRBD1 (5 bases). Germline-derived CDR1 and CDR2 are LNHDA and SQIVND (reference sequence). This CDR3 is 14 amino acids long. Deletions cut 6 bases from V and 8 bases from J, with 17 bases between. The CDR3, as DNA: TGTGCCAGTAGCCTCCCGGACAATCGGGACACCATATATTTT. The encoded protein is CASSLPDNRDTIYF. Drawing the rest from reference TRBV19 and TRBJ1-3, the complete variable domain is DGGITQSPKYLFRKEGQNVTLSCEQNLNHDAMYWYRQDPGQGLRLIYYSQIVNDFQKGDIAEGYSVSREKKESFPLTVTSAQKNPTAFYLCASSLPDNRDTIYFGEGSWLTVV.

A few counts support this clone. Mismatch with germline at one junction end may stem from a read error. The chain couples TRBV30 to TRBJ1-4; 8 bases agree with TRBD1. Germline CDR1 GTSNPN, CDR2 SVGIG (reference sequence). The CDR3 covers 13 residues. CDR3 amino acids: CAGRGQANEKLFF. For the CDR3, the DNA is TGTGCCGGGAGGGGACAGGCTAATGAAAAACTGTTTTTT.

The CDR3 is CASSRTDPYNEQFF. The CDR3, as DNA: TGTGCCAGCAGCCGGACAGACCCCTACAATGAGCAGTTCTTC. The chain is built from TRBV6-6 and TRBJ2-1, with D maybe TRBD1 (6 bases). The germline gives CDR1 MNHNY, CDR2 SVGAGI (reference sequence). The CDR3 sequence is 14 residues long. V lost 6 bases to trimming and J lost 2 bases, with 11 bases between them.

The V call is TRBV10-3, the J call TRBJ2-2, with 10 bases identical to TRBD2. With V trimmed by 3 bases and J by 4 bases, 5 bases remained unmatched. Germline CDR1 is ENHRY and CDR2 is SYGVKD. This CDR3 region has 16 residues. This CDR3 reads CAISDGGLAVTGELFF. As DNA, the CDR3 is TGTGCCATCAGTGATGGAGGACTAGCGGTCACCGGGGAGCTGTTTTTT.

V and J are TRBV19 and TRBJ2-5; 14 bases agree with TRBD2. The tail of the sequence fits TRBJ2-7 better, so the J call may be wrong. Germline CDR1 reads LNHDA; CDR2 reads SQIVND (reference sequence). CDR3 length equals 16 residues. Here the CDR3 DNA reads TGTGCCAGTAGTAGGACTAGCGGGGGGCTCGGCTACGAGCAGTACTTC. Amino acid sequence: CASSRTSGGLGYEQYF.